The next 21 T cell receptor beta chains were all read from a single sample in a study of blood T cell repertoires in COVID-19. Measured with immunoSEQ multiplex PCR; TCRdb has only the in-frame clones, and not every one. The profile shows about 93,000 clones, more than 70% of them singletons. The sample was peripheral blood. The origin of the receptors is a man between 45 and 60 years old with acute or convalescent COVID-19.

The chain joins TRBV5-1 to TRBJ1-5; 9 bases fit TRBD1. V lost 4 bases, J lost 7 bases, and 6 bases stayed unmatched. The V gene's germline CDR1 is SGHRS and CDR2 YFSETQ. There are 14 residues in the CDR3. The CDR3 sequence is CASSQQGAGQPQHF. The CDR3 nucleotides read TGCGCCAGCAGCCAACAGGGGGCAGGGCAGCCCCAGCATTTT.

The CDR3 DNA sequence: TGTGCCAGCAGTACCATGACAGGGATCGACAATGAGCAGTTCTTC. Residues: CASSTMTGIDNEQFF. The J gene is TRBJ2-1, the V gene TRBV6-5, with 7 bases aligning to TRBD1. The CDR3 spans 15 residues. Germline assignment: CDR1 MNHEY and CDR2 SVGAGI. Germline trimming cut 5 bases from V and 5 bases from J; bases unmatched to any gene: 9.

The chain has TRBV24-1 and TRBJ1-5; D is undetermined. This CDR3 has 13 amino acids. CDR1 is KGHDR and CDR2 is SFDVKD in the germline V gene. Trimming cost V 3 bases and J 4 bases, with 6 bases left between them. The CDR3 protein is CATSDRDNQPQHF. CDR3 DNA sequence: TGTGCCACCAGTGATCGGGATAATCAGCCCCAGCATTTT.

This rearrangement joins TRBV29-1 to TRBJ2-2; D unclear. The CDR3 loop spans 11 amino acids. V dropped 7 bases and J dropped 7 bases, with 10 bases sitting between them. Germline CDR1 and CDR2: SQVTM and ANQGSEA. The CDR3 sequence is CSAKLSGELFF. DNA for the CDR3: TGCAGCGCTAAACTGAGCGGGGAGCTGTTTTTT.

The rearrangement joins TRBV7-2 to TRBJ1-6; 7 nucleotides line up with TRBD1. Germline assignment: CDR1 SGHTA and CDR2 FQGNSA. Trimming took 5 bases from V and 3 from J; bases not matched to a gene: 7. The CDR3 spans 16 residues. This CDR3 is CASSAPTGNYNSPLHF. For the CDR3, the DNA is TGTGCCAGCAGCGCCCCGACAGGGAACTATAATTCACCCCTCCACTTT.

The chain carries TRBV10-3 and TRBJ2-3, with D possibly TRBD1 on 6 matching bases. Germline V gene sequence: CDR1 ENHRY, CDR2 SYGVKD. The CDR3 contains 15 residues. Trimming pared 4 bases from V and 3 bases from J, leaving 14 bases between. The CDR3 here is CAISALGGETDTQYF. The CDR3 nucleotides read TGTGCCATCAGTGCCCTTGGGGGCGAAACAGATACGCAGTATTTT.

The gene calls are TRBV19 and TRBJ1-2; D remains unclear. This CDR3 is 11 amino acids long. Germline loops: CDR1 LNHDA, CDR2 SQIVND (reference sequence). Trimming shortened V by 7 bases and J by 4 bases, and 7 bases separated the two germline ends. The CDR3 reads CASIGSYGYTF. The CDR3 DNA reads TGTGCCAGTATTGGTAGCTATGGCTACACCTTC.

V gene TRBV14 combines with J gene TRBJ2-5; 8 bases match TRBD2. CDR3 length: 15 residues. The junction had 7 bases not matched to a gene; V was cut back by 3 bases and J by 4 bases. The V gene's germline CDR1 is SGHDN and CDR2 FVKESK. CDR3 protein: CASSHLSGGGETQYF. The CDR3 region has the DNA TGTGCCAGCAGCCATCTAAGCGGGGGTGGAGAGACCCAGTACTTC.

The chain recombines TRBV5-4 with TRBJ2-1; D unresolved. Germline CDR1 SGHNT, CDR2 YYREEE (reference sequence). The CDR3 consists of 15 residues. Trimming cost V 0 bases and J 1 base, with 8 bases left between them. CDR3 residues: CASSLVPVSYNEQFF. In DNA, the CDR3 is TGTGCCAGCAGCTTGGTTCCGGTTTCCTACAATGAGCAGTTCTTC.

This sequence joins TRBV28 and TRBJ2-2; 10 nucleotides match TRBD2. CDR3 length: 15 amino acids. V trimming: 5 bases; J trimming: 4 bases; junction bases outside the gene matches: 4. Per the germline V gene, CDR1 is MDHEN and CDR2 is SYDVKM. CDR3 coding DNA: TGTGCCAGCAGTCTCCTAGCGGGAGCCACCGGGGAGCTGTTTTTT. Protein sequence: CASSLLAGATGELFF.

The gene calls are TRBV19 and TRBJ2-3; D remains ambiguous. Germline CDR1 is LNHDA and CDR2 is SQIVND (reference sequence). This CDR3 has 14 amino acids. The germline V and J ends were trimmed by 5 bases and 4 bases, with 13 bases remaining between them. CDR3 loop: CASSPPTGADTQYF. The DNA of the CDR3 is TGTGCCAGTAGTCCCCCTACTGGTGCAGATACGCAGTATTTT.

V is TRBV5-4 and J is TRBJ1-6; a weak D match, TRBD1 (5 bases). CDR1 and CDR2 (germline): SGHNT, YYREEE (reference sequence). Trimming removed 4 bases from V and 2 bases from J, with 10 bases in between. CDR3 length: 15 residues. The CDR3 is CASSKGNTYNSPLHF. CDR3 nucleotide sequence: TGTGCCAGCAGCAAGGGGAACACCTATAATTCACCCCTCCACTTT.

This chain uses TRBV28 with TRBJ2-2, with 9 bases matching TRBD2. CDR1 MDHEN and CDR2 SYDVKM come from the germline V gene. CDR3 length equals 15 residues. V was clipped by 2 bases and J by 6 bases; unmatched bases: 4. The CDR3 DNA is TGTGCCAGCAGTTTAGCGGGAGGGTACCCCGGGGAGCTGTTTTTT. Protein sequence: CASSLAGGYPGELFF.

The rearrangement uses TRBV28 and TRBJ1-5; the D is unclear. This CDR3 spans 14 amino acids. Germline V gene sequence: CDR1 MDHEN, CDR2 SYDVKM. The germline V and J ends were trimmed by 6 bases and 7 bases, with 16 bases remaining between them. The chain's CDR3 is CASSPGPGRQPQHF. CDR3 nucleotide sequence: TGTGCCAGCAGCCCCGGACCGGGGAGACAGCCCCAGCATTTT.

The chain carries TRBV28 and TRBJ2-1; TRBD2 might be the D (6 bases). Germline V gene sequence: CDR1 MDHEN, CDR2 SYDVKM. Trimming cost V 3 bases and J 6 bases, with 18 bases left between them. CDR3 length equals 16 residues. Here the CDR3 DNA reads TGTGCCAGCAGTTTCCTCGATCGGAGGGCTGGCAATGAGCAGTTCTTC. Protein product: CASSFLDRRAGNEQFF.

This clone was seen a single time. The J gene is TRBJ1-4, the V gene TRBV7-2, with 7 nucleotides matching TRBD1. V lost 5 bases, J lost 8 bases, and 11 bases stayed unmatched. The germline CDR1 and CDR2 sequences are SGHTA and FQGNSA. This CDR3 is 15 amino acids long. CDR3 bases: TGTGCCAGCAGCCCTGGAGGGGCGACAGGGGAAAAACTGTTTTTT. Its translation: CASSPGGATGEKLFF.

V is TRBV9 and J is TRBJ1-3; D possibly corresponds to TRBD1 (5 bases). V lost 0 bases, J lost 6 bases, and 10 bases lay in between. CDR1 and CDR2 (germline): SGDLS, YYNGEE. This CDR3 contains 14 residues. CDR3 sequence reads: CASSVGGTENTIYF. CDR3 DNA sequence: TGTGCCAGCAGCGTAGGCGGGACGGAAAACACCATATATTTT.

This rearrangement joins TRBV28 to TRBJ1-4; 7 nucleotides align to TRBD1. There are 13 residues in the CDR3. Germline-derived CDR1 and CDR2 are MDHEN and SYDVKM. The V segment lost 8 bases and the J segment 7 bases; nucleotides outside the gene matches: 7. CDR3 nucleotides: TGTGCCAGCCGACAGGGAGGAGGTGAAAAACTGTTTTTT. It codes for CASRQGGGEKLFF.

The chain recombines TRBV5-1 with TRBJ2-5; TRBD1 agrees at 7 bases. V was clipped by 0 bases and J by 4 bases; unmatched bases: 6. Germline CDR1 and CDR2: SGHRS and YFSETQ. The CDR3 spans 15 residues. CDR3 loop: CASSLEGTVGETQYF. The CDR3 DNA follows: TGCGCCAGCAGCTTGGAAGGGACAGTAGGAGAGACCCAGTACTTC.

This sequence joins TRBV3-1 (or the pseudogene TRBV3-2) and TRBJ1-1, with TRBD1 matching over 8 bases. Germline CDR1 reads LGHDT; CDR2 reads YNNKEL (reference sequence). V dropped 0 bases and J dropped 2; count of bases not matched to a gene: 5. CDR3 length: 16 amino acids. CDR3 region: CASSQDSAGGNTEAFF. The DNA for the CDR3 is TGTGCCAGCAGCCAAGATAGTGCAGGGGGCAACACTGAAGCTTTCTTT.

V usage is TRBV19 and J usage is TRBJ2-7; 8 bases align to TRBD1. The J segment lost 1 base and the V segment lost 4 bases, leaving 6 bases of the junction unmatched. CDR1 and CDR2 (germline): LNHDA, SQIVND (reference sequence). This CDR3 has 15 amino acids. CDR3 in DNA: TGTGCCAGTAGTACAGGACAGGGAGGTTCCTACGAGCAGTACTTC. It is translated as CASSTGQGGSYEQYF.